The 10 T cell receptor beta chains presented below share a single source sample, sequenced in a study of T cells in localized non-small cell lung cancer. Data came from immunoSEQ multiplex PCR; TCRdb stores just in-frame clones and leaves some out. This sample has 70,000 to 75,000 clones, with approximately 88% found just once. This sample comprised peripheral blood, obtained before any cancer treatment. These receptors came from a female donor older than 55 with stage I lung adenocarcinoma.

The chain uses TRBV19 and TRBJ2-2; 7 nucleotides match TRBD2. The CDR3 sequence is 12 residues long. Germline V lookup: CDR1 LNHDA, CDR2 SQIVND (reference sequence). J lost 10 bases, V lost 7 bases, and 6 bases had no gene match. The DNA for the CDR3 is TGTGCCAGTACCTCCCGGGGGGAGGAGCTGTTTTTT. It specifies CASTSRGEELFF.

The chain employs TRBV6-4 and TRBJ1-5; 7 bases line up with TRBD1. Germline-derived CDR1 and CDR2 are MRHNA and SNTAGT. Trimming at V came to 6 bases and at J to 2 bases, leaving 7 bases not matched to a gene. This CDR3 is built from 15 residues. The CDR3 DNA sequence: TGTGCCAGCAGGCCGACAGGGACTGGCAATCAGCCCCAGCATTTT. Translating gives CASRPTGTGNQPQHF.

In this sample, this clone turned up once. This chain connects TRBV19 to TRBJ2-7, with D unclear. The CDR3 has 14 amino acids. Germline V CDR1 and CDR2: LNHDA, SQIVND (reference sequence). V was cut by 9 bases and J by 5 bases, with 20 bases left in between. In DNA form, the CDR3 reads TGTGCCAGCTCCTCTGGCCCCGGAGCCCACGAGCAGTACTTC. This encodes CASSSGPGAHEQYF.

CDR3 region: CASSPGTRGATQYF. The CDR3 DNA follows: TGTGCCAGCAGCCCAGGGACTAGGGGGGCCACCCAGTACTTC. The chain uses TRBV7-7 and TRBJ2-5; 8 nucleotides align to TRBD2. CDR1 and CDR2 (germline): SSHAT, FNYEAQ (reference sequence). V was pared by 5 bases and J by 8 bases, with 10 bases of the junction left unmatched. This CDR3 is 14 amino acids long. The complete variable domain, with remaining parts taken from reference TRBV7-7 and TRBJ2-5, reads GAGVSQSPRYKVTKRGQDVTLRCDPISSHATLYWYQQALGQGPEFLTYFNYEAQPDKSGLPSDRFSAERPEGSISTLTIQRTEQRDSAMYRCASSPGTRGATQYFGPGTRLLVL.

The chain recombines TRBV7-9 with TRBJ2-3; 8 nucleotides align to TRBD2. V was pared by 6 bases and J by 6 bases, with 8 bases of the junction left unmatched. The CDR3 is made up of 14 amino acids. The V gene's germline CDR1 is SEHNR and CDR2 FQNEAQ (reference sequence). The CDR3: CASRLGLEGDTQYF. The CDR3 nucleotides read TGTGCCAGCAGATTGGGACTAGAAGGGGATACGCAGTATTTT.

The chain is built from TRBV15 and TRBJ1-2; D gene ambiguous. The CDR3 contains 15 residues. CDR1 is LNHNV, CDR2 YYDKDF, per germline (reference sequence). Trimming cost V 0 bases and J 12 bases, with 20 bases left between them. The CDR3 DNA reads TGTGCCACCAGCAGAGATCGTGGTGGAACTCGATCGGACACCTTC. It is translated as CATSRDRGGTRSDTF.

The V gene is TRBV4-3, the J gene TRBJ2-2, with 14 bases that match TRBD2. Germline V gene lookup returns CDR1 LGHNA and CDR2 YSLEER. CDR3 length: 17 residues. V dropped 3 bases and J dropped 8; count of bases not matched to a gene: 8. CDR3 region: CASSQTPGTSGRGELFF. The CDR3 nucleotides are TGCGCCAGCAGCCAGACCCCCGGGACTAGCGGGAGAGGGGAGCTGTTTTTT.

The chain couples TRBV6-6 to TRBJ1-1; 8 nucleotides agree with TRBD1. Germline loops: CDR1 MNHNY, CDR2 SVGAGI (reference sequence). The CDR3 has 16 residues. V shed 2 bases and J 0 bases; nucleotides not matched to a gene: 5. The DNA of the CDR3 is TGTGCCAGCAGTTACCCGACAGGGGAGGTGAACACTGAAGCTTTCTTT. It translates to CASSYPTGEVNTEAFF.

This clone showed up just a few times. The V and J genes are TRBV5-4 and TRBJ1-1; D call uncertain. Germline loops: CDR1 SGHNT, CDR2 YYREEE (reference sequence). V was pared by 0 bases and J by 3 bases, with 21 bases between. The CDR3 contains 18 residues. In DNA form, the CDR3 reads TGTGCCAGCAGCTTGGTCTCGGGCGTCAAAATCGGGGACACTGAAGCTTTCTTT. It encodes CASSLVSGVKIGDTEAFF. The whole variable domain, remainder taken from reference TRBV5-4 and TRBJ1-1, is ETGVTQSPTHLIKTRGQQVTLRCSSQSGHNTVSWYQQALGQGPQFIFQYYREEENGRGNFPPRFSGLQFPNYSSELNVNALELDDSALYLCASSLVSGVKIGDTEAFFGQGTRLTVV.

CDR3 loop: CASSPSSEDGYTF. In nucleotides, the CDR3 is TGTGCCAGCTCACCATCATCGGAGGATGGCTACACCTTC. V usage is TRBV18 and J usage is TRBJ1-2; D gene unclear. The V gene lost 2 bases and the J gene lost 6 bases, with 10 bases spanning the gap. The CDR3 is 13 residues long. Germline loops: CDR1 KGHSH, CDR2 LQKENI.